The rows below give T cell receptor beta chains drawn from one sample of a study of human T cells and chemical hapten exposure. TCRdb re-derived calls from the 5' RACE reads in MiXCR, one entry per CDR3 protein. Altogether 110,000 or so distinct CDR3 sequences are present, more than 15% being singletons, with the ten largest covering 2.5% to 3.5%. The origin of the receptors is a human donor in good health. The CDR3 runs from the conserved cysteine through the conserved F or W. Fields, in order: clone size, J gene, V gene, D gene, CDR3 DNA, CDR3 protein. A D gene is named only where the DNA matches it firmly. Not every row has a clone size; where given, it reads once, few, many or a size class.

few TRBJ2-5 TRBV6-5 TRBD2 TGTGCCAGCAGTTCCCTAAACCTAGCGGGAGGGCGGGAGACCCAGTACTTC CASSSLNLAGGRETQYF
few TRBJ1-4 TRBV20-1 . TGCAGTGTTCCCGAGACCAGGGATGAAAAACTGTTTTTT CSVPETRDEKLFF
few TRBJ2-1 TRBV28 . TGTGCCAGCAGTTTCGGGAGTGGGTTCGATGAGCAGTTCTTC CASSFGSGFDEQFF
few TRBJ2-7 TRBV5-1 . TGCGCCAGCAGCGTAACAGGGGACTGGTACGAGCAGTACTTC CASSVTGDWYEQYF
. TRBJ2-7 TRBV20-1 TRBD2 TGCAGTGCTAGAGATAGGGGACTATATTACGAGCAGTACTTC CSARDRGLYYEQYF
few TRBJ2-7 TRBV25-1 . TGTGCCAGCAGTGAATATATGGATAGCGGAGGTGACGAGCAGTACTTC CASSEYMDSGGDEQYF
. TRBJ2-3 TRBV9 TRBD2 TGTGCCAGCAGCGTAGGACTAGCGCCTTACACAGATACGCAGTATTTT CASSVGLAPYTDTQYF
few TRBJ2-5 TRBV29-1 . TGCAGCGTTGGGAACAGCCAAGAGACCCAGTACTTC CSVGNSQETQYF
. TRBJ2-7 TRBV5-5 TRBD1 TGTGCCAGCAGCTTGGGACAGGGCCCGATTCCCTCCTACGAGCAGTACTTC CASSLGQGPIPSYEQYF
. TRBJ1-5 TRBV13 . TGTGCCAGCAGCTTTTCCCAGGGTGCACCGGGGCAGCCCCAGCATTTT CASSFSQGAPGQPQHF
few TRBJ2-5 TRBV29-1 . TGCAGCCCCCTGGGGCCGCGAGAGACCCAGTACTTC CSPLGPRETQYF
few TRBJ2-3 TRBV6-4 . TGTGCCAGCAGTGACTCCAGCGTAAGCACAGATACGCAGTATTTT CASSDSSVSTDTQYF
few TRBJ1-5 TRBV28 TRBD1 TGTGCCAGCAGCCTAGGGGGACAGGTGCGGAGCGCGCCCCAGCATTTT CASSLGGQVRSAPQHF
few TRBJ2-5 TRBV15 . TGTGCCACCAGCAAGGCAGGGCCCTCCTGGGGGACCCAGTACTTC CATSKAGPSWGTQYF
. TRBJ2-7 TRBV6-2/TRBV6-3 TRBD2 TGTGCCAGCATCTCAGGGCTAGCGGGAGTCGAGCAGTACTTC CASISGLAGVEQYF
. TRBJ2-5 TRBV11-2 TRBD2 TGTGCCAGCAGCTTAGACCCGACTAGCGGGATCTACCAAGAGACCCAGTACTTC CASSLDPTSGIYQETQYF
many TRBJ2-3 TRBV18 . TGTGCCAGCCAGGGGACCCGCACAGATACGCAGTATTTT CASQGTRTDTQYF
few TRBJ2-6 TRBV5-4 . TGTGCCAGCAGAAGCGCCAGCTCTGGGGCCAACGTCCTGACTTTC CASRSASSGANVLTF
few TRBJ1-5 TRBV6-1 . TGTGCCAGCAGTGAAGCGGGGAACCCACGGCCCCAGCATTTT CASSEAGNPRPQHF